These 18 T cell receptor beta chains originate from one sample sequenced in a study of T cell changes during pregnancy in multiple sclerosis. Using immunoSEQ multiplex PCR, the repertoire was profiled, and TCRdb retains in-frame clones only, with some absent. The sample records under 75,000 clones, approximately 94% being singletons. The source material was CD8+ T cells from peripheral blood mononuclear cells, sampled in the second trimester of pregnancy. These receptors all come from a female donor with multiple sclerosis, enrolled in a pregnancy study.

This chain connects TRBV30 to TRBJ2-7; 9 bases line up with TRBD2. Germline V lookup: CDR1 GTSNPN, CDR2 SVGIG (reference sequence). The CDR3 runs to 16 residues. Trimming cost V 2 bases and J 1 base; bases outside gene matches: 9. The CDR3 nucleotides are TGTGCCTGGAGTTTAGCGGGAGAACGGGGATCCTACGAGCAGTACTTC. It encodes CAWSLAGERGSYEQYF.

V usage is TRBV2 and J usage is TRBJ2-1; D is perhaps TRBD2 (6 bases). V gave up 3 bases and J gave up 3 bases, with 12 bases separating them. Germline V gene data show CDR1 as SNHLY and CDR2 as FYNNEI. CDR3 length equals 15 residues. The CDR3 nucleotides read TGTGCCAGCAGTGACACCGGGGGTAGCTACAATGAGCAGTTCTTC. It is translated as CASSDTGGSYNEQFF.

This clone was detected only a few times. Other DNA sequences in the same sample also yield this CDR3. This rearrangement joins TRBV6-4 to TRBJ2-1, with TRBD2 matching over 9 bases. Unmatched junction bases numbered 1, after V lost 0 bases and J lost 4 bases. This CDR3 is 15 amino acids long. Per germline, CDR1 MRHNA and CDR2 SNTAGT. The CDR3 nucleotides are TGTGCCAGCAGTGACTCTAGCGGGAGTTACAATGAGCAGTTCTTC. Translated: CASSDSSGSYNEQFF.

The J gene is TRBJ2-6, the V gene TRBV4-1; TRBD2 might be the D (6 bases). The CDR3 has 15 residues. The germline V gene has CDR1 MGHRA and CDR2 YSYEKL. V was cut by 4 bases and J by 11 bases, with 18 bases left in between. The CDR3 sequence is CASSLMGLHPYVLTF. In nucleotides, the CDR3 is TGCGCCAGCAGCCTGATGGGACTCCACCCGTACGTCCTGACTTTC.

The CDR3, as DNA: TGTGCCAGCAGTTCCGGGACTACCCCTTCTGTTGAGCAGTTCTTC. Translation gives CASSSGTTPSVEQFF. This chain links TRBV27 with TRBJ2-1; the match to TRBD2 covers 7 bases. Germline lookup yields CDR1 MNHEY and CDR2 SMNVEV (reference sequence). V lost 4 bases to trimming and J lost 9 bases; unmatched junction nucleotides: 12. The CDR3 loop spans 15 amino acids.

In this sample, this clone turned up once. The rearrangement links TRBV5-1 to TRBJ2-1; 8 bases line up with TRBD1. The V gene end was trimmed by 0 bases and the J gene end by 12 bases; junction bases not matched to a gene: 11. Germline V gives CDR1 SGHRS, CDR2 YFSETQ. The CDR3 length is 15 residues. The CDR3, as DNA: TGCGCCAGCAGCTTGGGGACAGGGAGCCTAATGAGGCAGTTCTTC. This translates into CASSLGTGSLMRQFF.

The chain recombines TRBV27 with TRBJ2-7, with D perhaps matching TRBD1 (6 bases). The CDR3 is made up of 12 amino acids. The ends were cut back, 3 bases at V and 3 bases at J, with 6 bases in the middle. CDR1 MNHEY and CDR2 SMNVEV come from the germline V gene (reference sequence). DNA of the CDR3: TGTGCCAGCAGTTTCAGGGGCTACGAGCAGTACTTC. Translated, it gives CASSFRGYEQYF.

J is TRBJ2-1 and V is TRBV6-1; a possible D gene is TRBD2 (5 bases). Trimming cost V 4 bases and J 4 bases, with 8 bases left between them. Germline CDR1 reads MNHNS; CDR2 reads SASEGT. The CDR3 spans 13 residues. The CDR3 DNA sequence: TGTGCCAGCAGTGGGACGGGGTACAATGAGCAGTTCTTC. It codes for CASSGTGYNEQFF.

The chain recombines TRBV7-9 with TRBJ2-7; D is possibly TRBD1 (5 bases). CDR1 SEHNR and CDR2 FQNEAQ come from the germline V gene (reference sequence). CDR3 length: 13 amino acids. Trimming pared 5 bases from V and 3 bases from J, leaving 11 bases between. DNA for the CDR3: TGTGCCAGCAGCGTCACAGGCCTCTACGAGCAGTACTTC. Protein sequence: CASSVTGLYEQYF.

The genes are TRBV27 and TRBJ1-1, with D unclear. The germline CDR1 and CDR2 sequences are MNHEY and SMNVEV (reference sequence). The V and J ends lost 7 bases and 4 bases respectively, with 19 bases between them. The CDR3 loop spans 15 amino acids. As DNA, the CDR3 is TGTGCCAGCATCAGTATTGGAGGTCATGGCACTGAAGCTTTCTTT. Encoded protein: CASISIGGHGTEAFF.

This sequence joins TRBV5-1 and TRBJ2-2, with D uncertain. Germline CDR1 reads SGHRS; CDR2 reads YFSETQ. V gave up 0 bases and J gave up 6 bases, with 3 bases separating them. The CDR3 loop spans 12 amino acids. CDR3 sequence: CASSLASGELFF. CDR3 DNA: TGCGCCAGCAGCTTGGCGTCCGGGGAGCTGTTTTTT.

The V gene is TRBV9, the J gene TRBJ1-2; 7 positions match TRBD1. This CDR3 is built from 15 residues. Unmatched junction bases numbered 5, after V lost 3 bases and J lost 0 bases. CDR1 SGDLS and CDR2 YYNGEE come from the germline V gene. This CDR3 is CASSEGDSSNYGYTF. CDR3 sequence (DNA): TGTGCCAGCAGCGAAGGGGACAGTTCTAACTATGGCTACACCTTC.

The CDR3 spells CAWSRAGGWDEQFF. The CDR3 DNA is TGTGCCTGGAGTAGAGCGGGAGGCTGGGATGAGCAGTTCTTC. The V and J genes are TRBV30 and TRBJ2-1; TRBD2 matches at 9 bases. The CDR3 loop spans 14 amino acids. Per germline, CDR1 GTSNPN and CDR2 SVGIG (reference sequence). V was pared by 2 bases and J by 8 bases, with 7 bases of the junction left unmatched. Complete variable domain (other parts from reference TRBV30 and TRBJ2-1): SQTIHQWPATLVQPVGSPLSLECTVEGTSNPNLYWYRQAAGRGLQLLFYSVGIGQISSEVPQNLSASRPQDRQFILSSKKLLLSDSGFYLCAWSRAGGWDEQFFGPGTRLTVL.

The chain joins TRBV19 to TRBJ2-2; a weak D match, TRBD1 (5 bases). Germline CDR1 and CDR2: LNHDA and SQIVND (reference sequence). This CDR3 comprises 15 residues. Trimming cost V 3 bases and J 2 bases, with 10 bases left between them. Here the CDR3 reads CASSMGLTNTGELFF. CDR3 sequence (DNA): TGTGCCAGTAGTATGGGGCTAACTAACACCGGGGAGCTGTTTTTT.

The chain combines TRBV27 with TRBJ2-7; tentatively, D is TRBD1 (6 bases). Per the germline V gene, CDR1 is MNHEY and CDR2 is SMNVEV (reference sequence). The CDR3 is made up of 15 amino acids. Trimming took 4 bases from V and 3 from J, leaving 16 bases between them. The CDR3 region is CASSYSGTPIYEQYF. Here the CDR3 DNA reads TGTGCCAGCAGTTATTCCGGGACACCGATCTACGAGCAGTACTTC.

This chain connects TRBV7-9 to TRBJ2-3, with D hard to call. V was trimmed by 5 bases and J by 0 bases, leaving 15 bases between them. CDR3 size: 16 residues. From germline, CDR1 is SEHNR and CDR2 FQNEAQ (reference sequence). CDR3 in amino acids: CASSLQVLPSTDTQYF. The CDR3 coding sequence is TGTGCCAGCAGCCTTCAGGTACTCCCTAGCACAGATACGCAGTATTTT.

The count of this clone is one. The rearrangement uses TRBV29-1 and TRBJ2-6, with D perhaps matching TRBD2 (5 bases). Trimming left V 4 bases short and J 0 bases short, with 22 bases between. CDR1 and CDR2 (germline): SQVTM, ANQGSEA. The CDR3 totals 19 residues. The CDR3 DNA follows: TGCAGCGTTGGGGGAGAAGAAAACAGTTTCCTCTCTGGGGCCAACGTCCTGACTTTC. This encodes CSVGGEENSFLSGANVLTF. Filled out from reference TRBV29-1 and TRBJ2-6, the complete variable domain reads SAVISQKPSRDICQRGTSLTIQCQVDSQVTMMFWYRQQPGQSLTLIATANQGSEATYESGFVIDKFPISRPNLTFSTLTVSNMSPEDSSIYLCSVGGEENSFLSGANVLTFGAGSRLTVL.

This clone was counted once. V gene TRBV27 combines with J gene TRBJ1-4; perhaps TRBD1 as D (6 bases). The CDR3 length is 14 residues. V dropped 7 bases and J dropped 3 bases, with 12 bases sitting between them. Germline V gene data show CDR1 as MNHEY and CDR2 as SMNVEV (reference sequence). The DNA of the CDR3 is TGTGCCAGCAAAAGGGACACTGCTAATGAAAAACTGTTTTTT. It yields the protein CASKRDTANEKLFF. Full variable domain (outside the CDR3, taken from reference TRBV27 and TRBJ1-4): EAQVTQNPRYLITVTGKKLTVTCSQNMNHEYMSWYRQDPGLGLRQIYYSMNVEVTDKGDVPEGYKVSRKEKRNFPLILESPSPNQTSLYFCASKRDTANEKLFFGSGTQLSVL.